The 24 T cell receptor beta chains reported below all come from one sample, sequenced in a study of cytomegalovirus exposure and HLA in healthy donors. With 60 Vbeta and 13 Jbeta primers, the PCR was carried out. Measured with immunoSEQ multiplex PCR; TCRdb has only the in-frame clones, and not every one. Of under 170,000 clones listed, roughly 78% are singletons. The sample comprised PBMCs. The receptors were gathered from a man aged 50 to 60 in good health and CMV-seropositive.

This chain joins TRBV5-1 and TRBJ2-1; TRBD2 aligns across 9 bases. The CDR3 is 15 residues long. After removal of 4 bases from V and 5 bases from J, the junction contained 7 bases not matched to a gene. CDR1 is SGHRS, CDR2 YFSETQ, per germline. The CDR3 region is CASSLLAGRDNEQFF. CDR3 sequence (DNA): TGCGCCAGCAGCCTCCTAGCGGGACGAGACAATGAGCAGTTCTTC. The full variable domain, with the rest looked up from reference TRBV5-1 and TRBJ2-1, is KAGVTQTPRYLIKTRGQQVTLSCSPISGHRSVSWYQQTPGQGLQFLFEYFSETQRNKGNFPGRFSGRQFSNSRSEMNVSTLELGDSALYLCASSLLAGRDNEQFFGPGTRLTVL.

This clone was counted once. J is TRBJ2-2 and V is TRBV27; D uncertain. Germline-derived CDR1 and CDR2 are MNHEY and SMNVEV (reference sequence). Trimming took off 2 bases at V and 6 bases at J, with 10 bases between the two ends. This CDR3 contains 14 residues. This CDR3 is CASSLQLRPGELFF. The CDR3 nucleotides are TGTGCCAGCAGTTTACAGCTGAGGCCCGGGGAGCTGTTTTTT.

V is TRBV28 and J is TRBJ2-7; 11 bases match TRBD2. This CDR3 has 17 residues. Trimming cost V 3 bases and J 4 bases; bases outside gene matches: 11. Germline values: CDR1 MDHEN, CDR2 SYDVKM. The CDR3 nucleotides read TGTGCCAGCAGTTTTAGGGTAGCGGGAGGGCCTGGTTACGAGCAGTACTTC. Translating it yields CASSFRVAGGPGYEQYF.

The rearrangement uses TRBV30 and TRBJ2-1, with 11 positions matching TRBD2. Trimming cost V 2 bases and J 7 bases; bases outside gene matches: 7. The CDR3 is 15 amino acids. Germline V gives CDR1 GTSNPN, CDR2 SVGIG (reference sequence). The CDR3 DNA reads TGTGCCTGGAGTACAACTAGCGGGAGACTGAATGAGCAGTTCTTC. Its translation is CAWSTTSGRLNEQFF.

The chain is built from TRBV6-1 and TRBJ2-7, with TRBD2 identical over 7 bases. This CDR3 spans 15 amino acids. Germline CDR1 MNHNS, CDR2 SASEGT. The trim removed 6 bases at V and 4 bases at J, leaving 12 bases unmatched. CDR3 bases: TGTGCCAGCAGCCAAGCTGCGGGAGCCCATTACGAGCAGTACTTC. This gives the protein CASSQAAGAHYEQYF.

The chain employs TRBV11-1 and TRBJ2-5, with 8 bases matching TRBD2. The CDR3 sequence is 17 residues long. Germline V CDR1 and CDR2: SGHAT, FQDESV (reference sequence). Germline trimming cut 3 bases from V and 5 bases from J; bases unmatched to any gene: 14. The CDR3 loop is CASSFEVSASGYETQYF. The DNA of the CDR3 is TGTGCCAGCAGCTTCGAGGTTTCGGCTAGCGGGTACGAGACCCAGTACTTC.

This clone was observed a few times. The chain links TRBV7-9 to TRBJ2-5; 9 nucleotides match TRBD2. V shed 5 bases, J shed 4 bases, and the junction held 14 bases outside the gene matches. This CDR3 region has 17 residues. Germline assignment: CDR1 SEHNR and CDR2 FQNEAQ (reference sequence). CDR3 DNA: TGTGCCAGCAGCACACGGGAGGGCGGGAGGGCTCGAGAGACCCAGTACTTC. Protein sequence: CASSTREGGRARETQYF.

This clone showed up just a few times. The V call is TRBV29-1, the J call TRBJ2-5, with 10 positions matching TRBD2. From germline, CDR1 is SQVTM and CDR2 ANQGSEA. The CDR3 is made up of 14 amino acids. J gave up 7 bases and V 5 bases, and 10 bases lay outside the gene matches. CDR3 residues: CSVSPGTSDGTQYF. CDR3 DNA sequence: TGCAGCGTTAGTCCCGGGACTAGCGACGGGACCCAGTACTTC.

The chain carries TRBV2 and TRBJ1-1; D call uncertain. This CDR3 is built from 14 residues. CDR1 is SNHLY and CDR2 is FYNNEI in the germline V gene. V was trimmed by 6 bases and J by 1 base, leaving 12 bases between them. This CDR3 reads CASSVTRRNTEAFF. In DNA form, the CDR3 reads TGTGCCAGCAGCGTAACTAGAAGGAACACTGAAGCTTTCTTT.

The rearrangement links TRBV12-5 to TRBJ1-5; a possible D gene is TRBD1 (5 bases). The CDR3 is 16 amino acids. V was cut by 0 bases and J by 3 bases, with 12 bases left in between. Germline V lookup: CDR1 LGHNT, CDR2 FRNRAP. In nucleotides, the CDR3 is TGTGCTAGTGGTTTGGTCCAGGGATGGGACAATCAGCCCCAGCATTTT. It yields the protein CASGLVQGWDNQPQHF.

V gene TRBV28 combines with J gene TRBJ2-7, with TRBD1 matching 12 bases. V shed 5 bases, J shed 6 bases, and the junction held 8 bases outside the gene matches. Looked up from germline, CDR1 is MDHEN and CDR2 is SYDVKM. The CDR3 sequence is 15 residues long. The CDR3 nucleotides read TGTGCCAGCAGTACCTCGGGGACAGGGGGCCTCGAGCAGTACTTC. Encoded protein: CASSTSGTGGLEQYF.

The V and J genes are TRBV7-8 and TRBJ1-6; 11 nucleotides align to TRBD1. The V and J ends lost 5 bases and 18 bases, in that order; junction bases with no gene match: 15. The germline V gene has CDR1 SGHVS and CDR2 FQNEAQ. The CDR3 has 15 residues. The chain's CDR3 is CASSQTGTGGSIPHF. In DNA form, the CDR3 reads TGTGCCAGCAGCCAAACCGGGACAGGGGGGTCCATTCCCCACTTT.

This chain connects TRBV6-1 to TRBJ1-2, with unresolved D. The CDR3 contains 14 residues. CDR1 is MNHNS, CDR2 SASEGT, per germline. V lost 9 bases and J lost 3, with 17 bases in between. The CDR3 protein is CASGRPGSDYGYTF. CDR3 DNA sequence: TGTGCCAGTGGGAGACCGGGGTCGGACTATGGCTACACCTTC.

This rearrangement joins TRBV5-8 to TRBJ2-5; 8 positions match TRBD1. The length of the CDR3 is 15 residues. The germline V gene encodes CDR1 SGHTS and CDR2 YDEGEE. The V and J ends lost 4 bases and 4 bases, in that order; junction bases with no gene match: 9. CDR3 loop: CASSPNAGGGETQYF. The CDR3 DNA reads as TGTGCCAGCAGCCCGAATGCAGGGGGCGGAGAGACCCAGTACTTC.

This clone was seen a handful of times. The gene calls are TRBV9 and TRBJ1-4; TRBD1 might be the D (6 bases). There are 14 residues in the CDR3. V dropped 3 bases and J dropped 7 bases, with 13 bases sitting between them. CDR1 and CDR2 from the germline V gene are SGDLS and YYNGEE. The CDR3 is CASSDNRVGEKLFF. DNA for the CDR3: TGTGCCAGCAGCGACAACAGGGTGGGTGAAAAACTGTTTTTT.

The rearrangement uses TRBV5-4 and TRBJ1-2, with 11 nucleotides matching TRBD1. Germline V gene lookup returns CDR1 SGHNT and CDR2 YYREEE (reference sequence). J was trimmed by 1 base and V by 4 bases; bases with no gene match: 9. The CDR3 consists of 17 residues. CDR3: CASSPGTGGLINYGYTF. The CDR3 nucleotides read TGTGCCAGCAGCCCCGGGACAGGGGGGCTTATTAACTATGGCTACACCTTC.

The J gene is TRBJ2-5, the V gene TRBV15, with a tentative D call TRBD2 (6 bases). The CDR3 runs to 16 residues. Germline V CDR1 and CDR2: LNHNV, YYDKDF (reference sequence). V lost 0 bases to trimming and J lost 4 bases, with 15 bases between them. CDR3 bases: TGTGCCACCAGCAGAGATCAAAGGGCCGGGGGAGAGACCCAGTACTTC. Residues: CATSRDQRAGGETQYF.

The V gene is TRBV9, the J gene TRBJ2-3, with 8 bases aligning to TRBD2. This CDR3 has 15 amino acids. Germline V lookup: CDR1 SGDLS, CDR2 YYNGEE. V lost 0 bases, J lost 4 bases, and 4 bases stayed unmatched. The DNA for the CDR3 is TGTGCCAGCAGCGTAGCGGGAGGGCGATCAGATACGCAGTATTTT. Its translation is CASSVAGGRSDTQYF.

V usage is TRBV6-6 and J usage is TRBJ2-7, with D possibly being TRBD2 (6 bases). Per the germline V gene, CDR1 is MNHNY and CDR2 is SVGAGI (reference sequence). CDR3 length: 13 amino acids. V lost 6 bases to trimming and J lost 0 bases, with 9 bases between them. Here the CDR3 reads CASSQDYSYEQYF. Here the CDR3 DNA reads TGTGCCAGCAGCCAGGACTACTCCTACGAGCAGTACTTC.

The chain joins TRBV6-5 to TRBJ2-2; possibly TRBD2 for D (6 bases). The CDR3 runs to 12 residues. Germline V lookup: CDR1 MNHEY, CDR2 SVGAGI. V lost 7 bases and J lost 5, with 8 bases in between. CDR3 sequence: CASMGGTGELFF. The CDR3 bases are TGTGCCAGCATGGGGGGTACCGGGGAGCTGTTTTTT.

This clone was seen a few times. The CDR3 sequence: CASSLVGGGNQPQHF. CDR3 nucleotides: TGTGCCAGTAGCCTCGTGGGGGGAGGCAATCAGCCCCAGCATTTT. The gene calls are TRBV19 and TRBJ1-5; possible D gene TRBD1, 5 bases. Trimming left V 6 bases short and J 2 bases short, with 14 bases between. This CDR3 region has 15 residues. Germline V gene sequence: CDR1 LNHDA, CDR2 SQIVND (reference sequence).

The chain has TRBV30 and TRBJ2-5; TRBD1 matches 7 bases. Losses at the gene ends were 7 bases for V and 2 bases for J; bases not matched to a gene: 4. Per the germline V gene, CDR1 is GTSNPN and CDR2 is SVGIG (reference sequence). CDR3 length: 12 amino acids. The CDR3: CASGQLQETQYF. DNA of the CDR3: TGTGCCTCGGGACAGCTTCAAGAGACCCAGTACTTC.

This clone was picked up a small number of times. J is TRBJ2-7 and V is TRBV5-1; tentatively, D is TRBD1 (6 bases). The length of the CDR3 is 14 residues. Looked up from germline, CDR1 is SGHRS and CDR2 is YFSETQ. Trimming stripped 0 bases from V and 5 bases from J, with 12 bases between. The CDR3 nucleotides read TGCGCCAGCAGCTTGGAATCAGGGGACCACGAGCAGTACTTC. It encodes CASSLESGDHEQYF.

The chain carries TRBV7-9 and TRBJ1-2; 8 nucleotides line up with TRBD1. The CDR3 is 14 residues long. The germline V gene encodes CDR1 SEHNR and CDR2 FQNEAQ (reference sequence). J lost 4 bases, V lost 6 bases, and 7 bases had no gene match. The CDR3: CASRGTGGGYGYTF. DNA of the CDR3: TGTGCCAGCAGGGGAACAGGGGGAGGCTATGGCTACACCTTC.